This T cell receptor (beta chain) was recovered during a study of shared clonotypes between healthy human individuals. Turning to the study itself: The plates for each donor numbered three CD4 naive, three CD4 memory, two CD8 naive and one CD8 memory.

Study-wide points: Blood alone was sampled, and tissue repertoires likely differ. Relative to their counterparts shared across all four donors, non-shared clonotypes exhibited diminished generation probabilities.

This clone was recorded once. Its antigen is still unknown. Germline V CDR1 and CDR2: SGHAT, FQNNGV. CDR3 length: 16 residues. The V gene end was trimmed by 5 bases and the J gene end by 6 bases; junction bases not matched to a gene: 14. Sequencing was performed with immunoSEQ multiplex PCR; in TCRdb, only in-frame clones are kept and a portion is missing. The data hold fewer than 3 million clones, with 85% to 95% observed a single time. The chain combines TRBV11-2 with TRBJ2-7, with 9 nucleotides matching TRBD1. The sequence came from a young man in good health. Some clones in this sample may be carry-over from other donors' samples. Sequences were obtained from naive CD4+ T cells from PBMCs. Subset defined: CD45RA+ positively selected. CDR3 DNA: TGTGCCAGCAGCAAGAACCGGGACAGGGTAATACTCGAGCAGTACTTC. Translating gives CASSKNRDRVILEQYF. The complete variable domain, with remaining parts taken from reference TRBV11-2 and TRBJ2-7, reads EAGVAQSPRYKIIEKRQSVAFWCNPISGHATLYWYQQILGQGPKLLIQFQNNGVVDDSQLPKDRFSAERLKGVDSTLKIQPAKLEDSAVYLCASSKNRDRVILEQYFGPGTRLTVT.